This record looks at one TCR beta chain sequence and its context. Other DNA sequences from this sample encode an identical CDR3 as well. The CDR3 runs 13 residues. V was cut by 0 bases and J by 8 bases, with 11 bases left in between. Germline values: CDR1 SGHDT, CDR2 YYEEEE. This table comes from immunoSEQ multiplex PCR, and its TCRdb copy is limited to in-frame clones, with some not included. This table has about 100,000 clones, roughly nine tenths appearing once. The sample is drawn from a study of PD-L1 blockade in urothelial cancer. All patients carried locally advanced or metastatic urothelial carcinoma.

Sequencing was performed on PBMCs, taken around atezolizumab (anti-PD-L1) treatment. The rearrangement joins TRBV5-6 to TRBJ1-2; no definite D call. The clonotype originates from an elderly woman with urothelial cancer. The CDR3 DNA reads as TGTGCCAGCAGCTTGGCCGCTGGAGGAGGCTACACCTTC. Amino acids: CASSLAAGGGYTF.